These T cell receptor beta chains were read from a single sample in a study of OX40 agonist ivuxolimab in advanced cancers. Sequencing used immunoSEQ multiplex PCR; TCRdb keeps in-frame clones, though not all of them. Among about 50,000 clones listed, around nine tenths were seen once. Sequencing used CD4+ or CD8+ T cells sorted from blood, obtained in a trial of the OX40 agonist ivuxolimab. All receptors derive from an adult with an advanced solid tumor such as melanoma, head and neck, liver or kidney cancer. Both conserved end residues are part of each CDR3. The D gene is left open where the match is weak. Rows may omit the clone size; those that give it use once, few, many or a size class.

D gene: NA
V gene: TRBV6-1
clone size: NA
J gene: TRBJ2-1
CDR3 DNA: TGTGCCAGCAGTGAATCGGTTGCATACACCTACAATGAGCAGTTCTTC
CDR3 protein: CASSESVAYTYNEQFF

D gene: NA
V gene: TRBV28
clone size: NA
J gene: TRBJ1-6
CDR3 DNA: TGTGCCAGCCGGGCCCTTCAGGCACTAAATTCACCCCTCCACTTT
CDR3 protein: CASRALQALNSPLHF

D gene: TRBD1
V gene: TRBV2
clone size: NA
J gene: TRBJ2-5
CDR3 DNA: TGTGCCAGCCGGACAGGCGGAGAGACCCAGTACTTC
CDR3 protein: CASRTGGETQYF

D gene: NA
V gene: TRBV5-6
clone size: NA
J gene: TRBJ1-5
CDR3 DNA: TGTGCCAGCAGCGTTGCTAGGGGCTTAGCCCAGCATTTT
CDR3 protein: CASSVARGLAQHF

D gene: TRBD1
V gene: TRBV28
clone size: NA
J gene: TRBJ2-7
CDR3 DNA: TGTGCCAGCAAATCCGGACAGGGAGGTGGATACGAGCAGTACTTC
CDR3 protein: CASKSGQGGGYEQYF

D gene: NA
V gene: TRBV9
clone size: NA
J gene: TRBJ2-7
CDR3 DNA: TGTGCCAGCAGCGTAGGAAACGGTGTGGGTTACGAGCAGTACTTC
CDR3 protein: CASSVGNGVGYEQYF

D gene: NA
V gene: TRBV15
clone size: NA
J gene: TRBJ2-4
CDR3 DNA: TGTGCCACCAGCAGAGATTTCCGACAGGCCCTAGCCAAAAACATTCAGTACTTC
CDR3 protein: CATSRDFRQALAKNIQYF

D gene: TRBD1
V gene: TRBV27
clone size: NA
J gene: TRBJ2-2
CDR3 DNA: TGTGCCAGCTTTCGGACAGGCGGCACCGGGGAGCTGTTTTTT
CDR3 protein: CASFRTGGTGELFF

D gene: TRBD2
V gene: TRBV11-3
clone size: NA
J gene: TRBJ2-7
CDR3 DNA: TGTGCCAGCAGCCCCCTAGCGGGAGGCGAGCAGTACTTC
CDR3 protein: CASSPLAGGEQYF

D gene: NA
V gene: TRBV28
clone size: NA
J gene: TRBJ1-2
CDR3 DNA: TGTGCCAGCCGCCAGGTGCATGGCTACACCTTC
CDR3 protein: CASRQVHGYTF

D gene: NA
V gene: TRBV5-4
clone size: NA
J gene: TRBJ1-4
CDR3 DNA: TGTGCCAGCAGCTTGGATGGGGGGGGAAATGAAAAACTGTTTTTT
CDR3 protein: CASSLDGGGNEKLFF

D gene: NA
V gene: TRBV4-1
clone size: NA
J gene: TRBJ2-7
CDR3 DNA: TGCGCCAGCAGCCAAGTCCCATCAGGGGAAGGTGAGCAGTACTTC
CDR3 protein: CASSQVPSGEGEQYF

D gene: NA
V gene: TRBV15
clone size: once
J gene: TRBJ1-2
CDR3 DNA: TGTGCCACCAGCAGAGGGGCAGACTATGGCTACACCTTC
CDR3 protein: CATSRGADYGYTF

D gene: NA
V gene: TRBV10-3
clone size: NA
J gene: TRBJ2-3
CDR3 DNA: TGTGCCATCAGTGAAGCAGATACGCAGTATTTT
CDR3 protein: CAISEADTQYF

D gene: NA
V gene: TRBV2
clone size: NA
J gene: TRBJ2-3
CDR3 DNA: TGTGCCAGCAGTGATATCCAGTGGGGCACAGATACGCAGTATTTT
CDR3 protein: CASSDIQWGTDTQYF

D gene: TRBD2
V gene: TRBV5-1
clone size: NA
J gene: TRBJ2-2
CDR3 DNA: TGCGCCAGCAGCCCGGGACTAGCGGGGGCGAACACCGGGGAGCTGTTTTTT
CDR3 protein: CASSPGLAGANTGELFF

D gene: TRBD2
V gene: TRBV5-6
clone size: NA
J gene: TRBJ2-3
CDR3 DNA: TGTGCCAGCAGCTTCCGGACTAGCGGGACCAGCACAGATACGCAGTATTTT
CDR3 protein: CASSFRTSGTSTDTQYF

D gene: NA
V gene: TRBV30
clone size: once
J gene: TRBJ1-4
CDR3 DNA: TGTGCCTGGAGGGTTTACAGTACTAATGAAAAACTGTTTTTT
CDR3 protein: CAWRVYSTNEKLFF

D gene: NA
V gene: TRBV5-1
clone size: NA
J gene: TRBJ2-5
CDR3 DNA: TGCGCCAGCAGCTTGGCCATGGGGAGAGAGACCCAGTACTTC
CDR3 protein: CASSLAMGRETQYF

D gene: NA
V gene: TRBV7-2
clone size: NA
J gene: TRBJ1-2
CDR3 DNA: TGTGCCAGCGGGGCAGGGGTTAACTATGGCTACACCTTC
CDR3 protein: CASGAGVNYGYTF

D gene: NA
V gene: TRBV10-1
clone size: NA
J gene: TRBJ1-1
CDR3 DNA: TGCGCCAGCAGGGGCCGTTCACCCCCGGAAGCTTTCTTT
CDR3 protein: CASRGRSPPEAFF

D gene: NA
V gene: TRBV7-6
clone size: NA
J gene: TRBJ2-7
CDR3 DNA: TGTGCCAGCAGCCCGGGGAGTAACTACGAGCAGTACTTC
CDR3 protein: CASSPGSNYEQYF

D gene: NA
V gene: TRBV6-6
clone size: NA
J gene: TRBJ1-3
CDR3 DNA: TGTGCCACCCAAGATGGGAGTGGAAACACCATATATTTT
CDR3 protein: CATQDGSGNTIYF

D gene: NA
V gene: TRBV5-1
clone size: NA
J gene: TRBJ1-2
CDR3 DNA: TGCGCCAGCAGCCCGACGGCTCTTACTAACTATGGCTACACCTTC
CDR3 protein: CASSPTALTNYGYTF

D gene: NA
V gene: TRBV18
clone size: NA
J gene: TRBJ2-1
CDR3 DNA: TGTGCCAGCTCACCGTGGCAGGAGAAAAGCAATGAGCAGTTCTTC
CDR3 protein: CASSPWQEKSNEQFF

D gene: NA
V gene: TRBV6-5
clone size: NA
J gene: TRBJ1-2
CDR3 DNA: TGTGCCAGCAGTTACCGGGGCAGGAGGTATGGCTACACCTTC
CDR3 protein: CASSYRGRRYGYTF

D gene: TRBD2
V gene: TRBV29-1
clone size: few
J gene: TRBJ2-2
CDR3 DNA: TGCAGCGTTGTATCGGGCGGGAGGGCCGGCGGGGAGCTGTTTTTT
CDR3 protein: CSVVSGGRAGGELFF

D gene: TRBD1
V gene: TRBV5-1
clone size: NA
J gene: TRBJ2-5
CDR3 DNA: TGCGCCAGCAGCGCCGGGGGGACAGGGCAGACCCAGTACTTC
CDR3 protein: CASSAGGTGQTQYF

D gene: NA
V gene: TRBV6-1
clone size: NA
J gene: TRBJ1-3
CDR3 DNA: TGTGCCAGCAGTGATGGGACATTAGGAAACACCATATATTTT
CDR3 protein: CASSDGTLGNTIYF

D gene: NA
V gene: TRBV4-1
clone size: NA
J gene: TRBJ2-7
CDR3 DNA: TGCGCCAGCAGCCTCCTCGGGGCGGAGCAGTACTTC
CDR3 protein: CASSLLGAEQYF

D gene: NA
V gene: TRBV5-4
clone size: NA
J gene: TRBJ2-3
CDR3 DNA: TGTGCCAGCAGCTTGGTCGGATCCACAGATACGCAGTATTTT
CDR3 protein: CASSLVGSTDTQYF

D gene: NA
V gene: TRBV28
clone size: once
J gene: TRBJ1-4
CDR3 DNA: TGTGCCAGCAGTCCCGGGGGGGGCCCCACTGAAAAACTGTTTTTT
CDR3 protein: CASSPGGGPTEKLFF

D gene: NA
V gene: TRBV7-8
clone size: NA
J gene: TRBJ2-7
CDR3 DNA: TGTGCCAGCAGCTTAGGGGCCGAATCCCGCTCCTACGAGCAGTACTTC
CDR3 protein: CASSLGAESRSYEQYF

D gene: TRBD2
V gene: TRBV4-2
clone size: NA
J gene: TRBJ2-1
CDR3 DNA: TGTGCCAGCAGCCTCTATGGACTAGCGGGGGGGAACTCCTACAATGAGCAGTTCTTC
CDR3 protein: CASSLYGLAGGNSYNEQFF

D gene: TRBD1
V gene: TRBV6-5
clone size: NA
J gene: TRBJ1-1
CDR3 DNA: TGTGCCAGCAGTTACCGTAGGGCGCAGGGGGAATCTGAAGCTTTCTTT
CDR3 protein: CASSYRRAQGESEAFF

D gene: NA
V gene: TRBV2
clone size: once
J gene: TRBJ1-6
CDR3 DNA: TGTGCCAGCAGGGATAACAGTTCACCCCTCCACTTT
CDR3 protein: CASRDNSSPLHF

D gene: NA
V gene: TRBV27
clone size: NA
J gene: TRBJ2-7
CDR3 DNA: TGTGCCAGCACTCTGATTACAGGGCCCGACGAGCAGTACTTC
CDR3 protein: CASTLITGPDEQYF

D gene: NA
V gene: TRBV5-1
clone size: NA
J gene: TRBJ1-6
CDR3 DNA: TGCGCCAGCAGCTTGGACCGGACCTTTTCGGCACCCCTCCACTTT
CDR3 protein: CASSLDRTFSAPLHF